Each of the 2 T cell receptor beta chains below was sequenced from the same sample in a study of blood T cell repertoires in COVID-19. The method was immunoSEQ multiplex PCR; TCRdb's version includes in-frame clones alone and lacks a portion of them. The repertoire holds around 130,000 clones, 84% seen once, with 9.5% to 15% in the top ten. The sample was peripheral blood. The receptor set was obtained from a human donor in a cohort sampled during active COVID-19.

The genes are TRBV7-8 and TRBJ1-1, with 8 nucleotides matching TRBD1. V shed 5 bases, J shed 0 bases, and the junction held 8 bases outside the gene matches. CDR1 is SGHVS and CDR2 is FQNEAQ in the germline V gene. The length of the CDR3 is 16 residues. CDR3 coding DNA: TGTGCCAGCAGCGCCCCCCCACAGGGGGTGAACACTGAAGCTTTCTTT. As protein: CASSAPPQGVNTEAFF.

The chain is built from TRBV2 and TRBJ1-1; D remains ambiguous. Germline V CDR1 and CDR2: SNHLY, FYNNEI. This CDR3 region has 12 residues. Trimming left V 3 bases short and J 6 bases short, with 8 bases between. DNA for the CDR3: TGTGCCAGCAGTGAGGGAGACCCTGAAGCTTTCTTT. It encodes CASSEGDPEAFF.